The 20 T cell receptor beta chains below all came from one sample that was sequenced in a study of TIL therapy for anti-PD-1-resistant metastatic lung cancer. Noted time point: pre-treatment sample, taken before nivolumab and TIL therapy. This was the immunoSEQ v3 assay. Profiling relied on immunoSEQ multiplex PCR, and the TCRdb table lists in-frame clones only, not all of them. The table shows tens of thousands of clones, with roughly 70% occurring only once. Sequenced here: blood, sampled at baseline. Every receptor here comes from a person between 25 and 80 years old with non-small cell lung cancer.

The V and J genes are TRBV7-9 and TRBJ2-3, with TRBD2 matching 10 bases. The CDR3 sequence is 18 residues long. V was clipped by 0 bases and J by 2 bases; unmatched bases: 8. Germline CDR1 and CDR2: SEHNR and FQNEAQ (reference sequence). The CDR3: CASSLAGRTSGFTDTQYF. The CDR3 DNA reads TGTGCCAGCAGCTTAGCCGGAAGGACTAGCGGTTTCACAGATACGCAGTATTTT.

CDR3 nucleotide sequence: TGTGCCAGCAGCTTAGTTGGGGAAAGCACAGATACGCAGTATTTT. Translation gives CASSLVGESTDTQYF. This sequence joins TRBV7-2 and TRBJ2-3, with D unclear. The CDR3 runs 15 residues. The ends were cut back, 1 base at V and 0 bases at J, with 8 bases in the middle. Germline V gene lookup returns CDR1 SGHTA and CDR2 FQGNSA.

The chain couples TRBV28 to TRBJ1-1; no clear D. Per germline, CDR1 MDHEN and CDR2 SYDVKM. The CDR3 has 14 residues. The ends were cut back, 4 bases at V and 7 bases at J, with 16 bases in the middle. The CDR3: CASSSIGVRSEAFF. The CDR3 DNA reads TGTGCCAGCAGTTCAATCGGGGTCCGGAGTGAAGCTTTCTTT.

The gene calls are TRBV2 and TRBJ1-1; 7 nucleotides align to TRBD1. V was pared by 7 bases and J by 1 base, with 6 bases of the junction left unmatched. The CDR3 has 14 amino acids. Germline assignment: CDR1 SNHLY and CDR2 FYNNEI. The CDR3 nucleotides are TGTGCCAGCACTAGTCACAGGGGGAACACTGAAGCTTTCTTT. Amino acid sequence: CASTSHRGNTEAFF.

The V and J genes are TRBV9 and TRBJ2-3; 10 nucleotides agree with TRBD2. Germline CDR1 SGDLS, CDR2 YYNGEE. Trimming removed 5 bases from V and 4 bases from J; junction bases left unmatched: 4. The CDR3 has 14 residues. This CDR3 reads CASSPSGGSDTQYF. The CDR3 DNA follows: TGTGCCAGCAGTCCTAGCGGGGGATCAGATACGCAGTATTTT.

This chain links TRBV5-1 with TRBJ2-6; possibly TRBD1 for D (6 bases). The germline V gene has CDR1 SGHRS and CDR2 YFSETQ. Trimming removed 3 bases at V and 0 bases at J, with 13 bases between. CDR3 length: 17 amino acids. CDR3 region: CASSSQTGSSGANVLTF. CDR3 nucleotide sequence: TGCGCCAGCAGCTCCCAAACAGGGAGCTCTGGGGCCAACGTCCTGACTTTC.

The chain uses TRBV19 and TRBJ1-1; maybe TRBD1 (5 bases). From germline, CDR1 is LNHDA and CDR2 SQIVND (reference sequence). The V and J ends lost 4 bases and 2 bases respectively, with 17 bases between them. The CDR3 totals 16 residues. The CDR3: CASSKYLAGANTEAFF. The CDR3 nucleotides read TGTGCCAGTAGTAAATACTTGGCCGGGGCTAACACTGAAGCTTTCTTT. The full variable domain, rest sourced from reference TRBV19 and TRBJ1-1, is DGGITQSPKYLFRKEGQNVTLSCEQNLNHDAMYWYRQDPGQGLRLIYYSQIVNDFQKGDIAEGYSVSREKKESFPLTVTSAQKNPTAFYLCASSKYLAGANTEAFFGQGTRLTVV.

This chain links TRBV28 with TRBJ1-2, with 7 nucleotides matching TRBD1. The CDR3 runs 14 residues. Germline V gene sequence: CDR1 MDHEN, CDR2 SYDVKM. V was clipped by 2 bases and J by 0 bases; unmatched bases: 0. The CDR3 region has the DNA TGTGCCAGCAGTTTAGGACAGGCTAACTATGGCTACACCTTC. It encodes CASSLGQANYGYTF.

The table lists this clone with a few counts. The chain has TRBV27 and TRBJ1-2; 7 bases match TRBD1. Germline lookup yields CDR1 MNHEY and CDR2 SMNVEV (reference sequence). V was pared by 5 bases and J by 2 bases, with 2 bases of the junction left unmatched. The CDR3 loop spans 13 amino acids. The CDR3 loop is CASSIRGNYGYTF. Here the CDR3 DNA reads TGTGCCAGCAGTATCAGGGGGAACTATGGCTACACCTTC.

This rearrangement joins TRBV27 to TRBJ2-6; 7 nucleotides align to TRBD1. The CDR3 is 15 amino acids. CDR1 is MNHEY, CDR2 SMNVEV, per germline (reference sequence). After removal of 5 bases from V and 2 bases from J, the junction contained 3 bases not matched to a gene. The DNA for the CDR3 is TGTGCCAGCAGTCCCGGGACAGCTGGGGCCAACGTCCTGACTTTC. It specifies CASSPGTAGANVLTF.

The rearrangement joins TRBV6-1 to TRBJ1-4; the D gene is possibly TRBD1 (5 bases). The CDR3 has 15 residues. V lost 3 bases and J lost 4, with 12 bases in between. The germline gives CDR1 MNHNS, CDR2 SASEGT. This chain's CDR3 is CASSDRRGLNEKLFF. In DNA form, the CDR3 reads TGTGCCAGCAGTGATAGAAGGGGCCTTAATGAAAAACTGTTTTTT.

The CDR3 bases are TGTGCCAGCAGCAAACGGCTAAACACTGAAGCTTTCTTT. Translated, it gives CASSKRLNTEAFF. This rearrangement joins TRBV21-1 to TRBJ1-1. TRBV21-1 is noted as a pseudogene. The CDR3 runs 13 residues.

This chain links TRBV7-9 with TRBJ2-7, with 7 bases fitting TRBD1. The length of the CDR3 is 15 residues. V was pared by 4 bases and J by 2 bases, with 8 bases of the junction left unmatched. Germline V gives CDR1 SEHNR, CDR2 FQNEAQ (reference sequence). CDR3 sequence (DNA): TGTGCCAGCAGCTCGCAAGAGGGACAGACCTACGAGCAGTACTTC. Translation: CASSSQEGQTYEQYF.

This chain links TRBV27 with TRBJ1-2; 11 positions agree with TRBD1. The CDR3 extends over 13 amino acids. With 3 bases clipped from V and 7 bases from J, the junction kept 1 base outside the gene matches. Germline assignment: CDR1 MNHEY and CDR2 SMNVEV (reference sequence). In nucleotides, the CDR3 is TGTGCCAGCAGTTTTGGGACAGGGGGTGGCTACACCTTC. It specifies CASSFGTGGGYTF.

This clone turned up a few times. The gene calls are TRBV28 and TRBJ2-7, with D hard to call. The germline CDR1 and CDR2 sequences are MDHEN and SYDVKM. The CDR3 runs 13 residues. The ends were cut back, 3 bases at V and 9 bases at J, with 15 bases in the middle. The CDR3 reads CASSFISPPGQYF. The CDR3 bases are TGTGCCAGCAGTTTCATATCACCACCCGGGCAGTACTTC.

V is TRBV4-2 and J is TRBJ1-6, with 7 bases matching TRBD1. V was pared by 0 bases and J by 10 bases, with 9 bases of the junction left unmatched. CDR1 is LGHNA and CDR2 is YNFKEQ in the germline V gene. This CDR3 comprises 16 residues. CDR3 region: CASSQDLTGTGSPLHF. CDR3 DNA sequence: TGTGCCAGCAGCCAAGATCTGACAGGGACCGGCTCACCCCTCCACTTT.

This chain uses TRBV6-1 with TRBJ2-7; D possibly uses TRBD1 or TRBD2 (5 bases each). CDR1 is MNHNS and CDR2 is SASEGT in the germline V gene. This CDR3 has 15 amino acids. V lost 7 bases and J 0 bases, leaving 16 bases between the germline ends. CDR3 in DNA: TGTGCCAGCACCGATATAGGGACCCTCTCCTACGAGCAGTACTTC. It yields the protein CASTDIGTLSYEQYF.

This clone came up a few times. The chain joins TRBV19 to TRBJ1-4, with TRBD1 as a possible D gene (5 bases). The CDR3 runs 15 residues. The germline gives CDR1 LNHDA, CDR2 SQIVND (reference sequence). The ends were cut back, 1 base at V and 4 bases at J, with 10 bases in the middle. The CDR3 bases are TGTGCCAGTAGTATAGGGGGCACCCATAATGAAAAACTGTTTTTT. It is translated as CASSIGGTHNEKLFF.

This clone has only a few counts. J is TRBJ1-2 and V is TRBV19; 8 bases match TRBD1. Germline CDR1 is LNHDA and CDR2 is SQIVND (reference sequence). V lost 7 bases and J lost 4; bases outside the gene matches: 2. The CDR3 is 12 residues long. The CDR3 DNA sequence: TGTGCCAGTAATGACAGGGGCTATGGCTACACCTTC. As protein: CASNDRGYGYTF.

The V gene is TRBV2, the J gene TRBJ2-7; TRBD2 matches 8 bases. Per the germline V gene, CDR1 is SNHLY and CDR2 is FYNNEI. J lost 6 bases, V lost 2 bases, and 3 bases had no gene match. The CDR3 is 13 residues long. The CDR3 sequence is CASSEREGSEQYF. The CDR3 DNA sequence: TGTGCCAGCAGTGAACGGGAGGGCTCCGAGCAGTACTTC.